One and the same sample provided the 29 T cell receptor beta chains below, sequenced in a study. TCRdb reanalysed the 5' RACE reads using MiXCR and keeps one entry per CDR3 protein. The sample shows about 57,000 distinct CDR3 sequences, roughly 28% of them seen only once. Tregs were sorted as CD4+CD25+CD127-/low cells. Sequencing used tumor-infiltrating Tregs sorted from the breast tumor. The receptor source for this set is a female donor with breast cancer.

V and J are TRBV12-3 or TRBV12-4 and TRBJ2-3, with D perhaps TRBD1 (7 bases). V was trimmed by 7 bases and J by 1 base, leaving 33 bases between them. CDR3 length: 21 amino acids. The CDR3 region is CASILSTRQGLMTTRTDTQYF. CDR3 nucleotides: TGTGCCAGCATTCTCTCGACCCGACAGGGACTTATGACTACCCGCACAGATACGCAGTATTTT.

This clonotype was detected only a few times. This chain links TRBV27 with TRBJ2-3; the D is unclear. This CDR3 contains 11 residues. Trimming left V 7 bases short and J 5 bases short, with 7 bases between. Per germline, CDR1 MNHEY and CDR2 SMNVEV (reference sequence). This chain's CDR3 is CASTRQDTQYF. CDR3 DNA: TGTGCCAGCACCCGTCAAGATACGCAGTATTTT.

Many counts were recorded for this clonotype. The chain has TRBV5-1 and TRBJ2-5; 9 nucleotides align to TRBD1. The CDR3 runs 15 residues. V shed 6 bases and J 5 bases; nucleotides not matched to a gene: 11. Germline V gives CDR1 SGHRS, CDR2 YFSETQ. This CDR3 reads CASTLEQGARETQYF. The CDR3 DNA reads as TGCGCCAGCACCCTCGAACAGGGGGCGCGCGAGACCCAGTACTTC. The full variable domain, with the rest looked up from reference TRBV5-1 and TRBJ2-5, is KAGVTQTPRYLIKTRGQQVTLSCSPISGHRSVSWYQQTPGQGLQFLFEYFSETQRNKGNFPGRFSGRQFSNSRSEMNVSTLELGDSALYLCASTLEQGARETQYFGPGTRLLVL.

This clonotype was observed at least ten times. The chain carries TRBV7-9 and TRBJ2-3; D is perhaps TRBD1 (5 bases). The CDR3 is 16 residues long. V dropped 5 bases and J dropped 3 bases, with 18 bases sitting between them. In germline, CDR1 is SEHNR, CDR2 FQNEAQ (reference sequence). CDR3 sequence reads: CASSPRRATLTDTQYF. The CDR3 DNA follows: TGTGCCAGCAGCCCACGCAGGGCCACCTTAACAGATACGCAGTATTTT.

The sample holds many counts of this clonotype. V is TRBV9 and J is TRBJ2-7; D not resolved. The CDR3 loop spans 14 amino acids. V gave up 3 bases and J gave up 2 bases, with 12 bases separating them. CDR1 is SGDLS and CDR2 is YYNGEE in the germline V gene. CDR3 residues: CASSASLITYEQYF. Written as DNA, the CDR3 is TGTGCCAGCAGCGCAAGCCTCATTACCTACGAGCAGTACTTC. Full variable domain (missing parts from reference TRBV9 and TRBJ2-7): DSGVTQTPKHLITATGQRVTLRCSPRSGDLSVYWYQQSLDQGLQFLIQYYNGEERAKGNILERFSAQQFPDLHSELNLSSLELGDSALYFCASSASLITYEQYFGPGTRLTVT.

This sequence joins TRBV12-3 or TRBV12-4 and TRBJ2-1; D is perhaps TRBD1 (6 bases). This CDR3 is 12 amino acids long. Deletions cut 5 bases from V and 7 bases from J, with 9 bases between. CDR3 bases: TGTGCCAGCAGTCGCAGGGGAAATGAGCAGTTCTTC. Amino acid sequence: CASSRRGNEQFF.

This clonotype was seen many times. This rearrangement joins TRBV7-2 to TRBJ2-3; no definite D call. The CDR3 spans 13 residues. Looked up from germline, CDR1 is SGHTA and CDR2 is FQGNSA. V lost 5 bases and J 3 bases, leaving 9 bases between the germline ends. CDR3 sequence: CASSPSRTDTQYF. The CDR3 DNA reads as TGTGCCAGCAGCCCCTCCCGAACAGATACGCAGTATTTT. Using reference TRBV7-2 and TRBJ2-3 for the parts outside the CDR3, the full variable domain is GAGVSQSPSNKVTEKGKDVELRCDPISGHTALYWYRQSLGQGLEFLIYFQGNSAPDKSGLPSDRFSAERTGGSVSTLTIQRTQQEDSAVYLCASSPSRTDTQYFGPGTRLTVL.

This clonotype was counted only a few times. This sequence joins TRBV6-1 and TRBJ2-7; 7 nucleotides line up with TRBD2. The CDR3 covers 12 residues. The V segment lost 10 bases and the J segment 3 bases; nucleotides outside the gene matches: 6. Germline CDR1 reads MNHNS; CDR2 reads SASEGT. The CDR3 is CATGLDFYEQYF. In nucleotides, the CDR3 is TGTGCCACCGGACTAGATTTCTACGAGCAGTACTTC.

The V gene is TRBV6-5, the J gene TRBJ1-6; possibly TRBD1 for D (6 bases). CDR3 length equals 15 residues. Germline CDR1 reads MNHEY; CDR2 reads SVGAGI. Trimming removed 4 bases at V and 8 bases at J, with 15 bases between. The CDR3 protein is CASSLTGSEDSPLHF. As DNA, the CDR3 is TGTGCCAGCAGTTTAACAGGGAGTGAAGATTCACCCCTCCACTTT.

The chain employs TRBV4-1 and TRBJ2-3; 8 nucleotides align to TRBD2. The CDR3 sequence is 17 residues long. Losses at the gene ends were 3 bases for V and 1 base for J; bases not matched to a gene: 9. CDR1 and CDR2 from the germline V gene are MGHRA and YSYEKL. CDR3 in amino acids: CASSHSRAGGGTDTQYF. In DNA form, the CDR3 reads TGCGCCAGCAGCCACTCGCGCGCGGGAGGAGGCACAGATACGCAGTATTTT.

In its sample, this clonotype was seen a few times. The J gene is TRBJ2-7, the V gene TRBV28; 10 nucleotides align to TRBD2. Trimming at V came to 5 bases and at J to 1 base, leaving 5 bases not matched to a gene. CDR1 MDHEN and CDR2 SYDVKM come from the germline V gene. The CDR3 covers 15 residues. Written as DNA, the CDR3 is TGTGCCAGCAGTGTAGCGGGAGGCGTTTCCTACGAGCAGTACTTC. This gives the protein CASSVAGGVSYEQYF.

This chain links TRBV5-1 with TRBJ2-7, with TRBD2 matching over 10 bases. The germline V gene encodes CDR1 SGHRS and CDR2 YFSETQ. V was clipped by 0 bases and J by 6 bases; unmatched bases: 3. The CDR3 extends over 14 amino acids. The chain's CDR3 is CASSLESGGVEQYF. The CDR3 coding sequence is TGCGCCAGCAGCTTGGAAAGCGGGGGGGTCGAGCAGTACTTC.

The chain joins TRBV6-5 to TRBJ1-1; D gene uncertain. Trimming left V 7 bases short and J 3 bases short, with 12 bases between. The CDR3 is 13 residues long. The germline V gene has CDR1 MNHEY and CDR2 SVGAGI. The CDR3 loop reads CASKATMDTEAFF. In nucleotides, the CDR3 is TGTGCCAGCAAGGCAACTATGGACACTGAAGCTTTCTTT.

The chain combines TRBV6-2 or TRBV6-3 with TRBJ2-2, with 8 bases aligning to TRBD1. There are 16 residues in the CDR3. Germline CDR1 MNHEY, CDR2 SVGEGT. J gave up 7 bases and V 7 bases, and 14 bases lay outside the gene matches. This CDR3 is CASNPPPGQAIGELFF. CDR3 nucleotides: TGTGCCAGCAACCCACCTCCGGGACAGGCGATCGGGGAGCTGTTTTTT.

The chain has TRBV6-1 and TRBJ1-6, with 7 bases aligning to TRBD1. The CDR3 has 16 amino acids. V was pared by 5 bases and J by 10 bases, with 14 bases of the junction left unmatched. Per the germline V gene, CDR1 is MNHNS and CDR2 is SASEGT. CDR3 sequence (DNA): TGTGCCAGCAGTTTTCCTCGCACAGGGGAAGGCTCACCCCTCCACTTT. Protein sequence: CASSFPRTGEGSPLHF.

Only a few counts were recorded for this clonotype. The chain carries TRBV20-1 and TRBJ1-2, with 8 bases identical to TRBD1. Per the germline V gene, CDR1 is DFQATT and CDR2 is SNEGSKA (reference sequence). The CDR3 covers 13 residues. Trimming took 5 bases from V and 5 from J; bases not matched to a gene: 7. The CDR3 loop reads CSASDRAPYGYTF. In nucleotides, the CDR3 is TGCAGTGCTTCGGACAGGGCGCCTTATGGCTACACCTTC.

This clonotype was counted ten times or more. The chain employs TRBV29-1 and TRBJ1-1, with TRBD1 matching over 7 bases. The CDR3 is made up of 13 amino acids. J lost 0 bases, V lost 8 bases, and 6 bases had no gene match. The V gene's germline CDR1 is SQVTM and CDR2 ANQGSEA. Here the CDR3 reads CSSQGQLNTEAFF. In DNA, the CDR3 is TGCAGCTCACAGGGGCAACTGAACACTGAAGCTTTCTTT. The whole variable domain, filled in from reference TRBV29-1 and TRBJ1-1, reads SAVISQKPSRDICQRGTSLTIQCQVDSQVTMMFWYRQQPGQSLTLIATANQGSEATYESGFVIDKFPISRPNLTFSTLTVSNMSPEDSSIYLCSSQGQLNTEAFFGQGTRLTVV.

The gene calls are TRBV20-1 and TRBJ1-1; 11 nucleotides align to TRBD1. CDR3 length: 15 amino acids. Per germline, CDR1 DFQATT and CDR2 SNEGSKA (reference sequence). The trim removed 5 bases at V and 5 bases at J, leaving 10 bases unmatched. The CDR3 sequence is CSAGRTGGGGTEAFF. CDR3 in DNA: TGCAGTGCTGGAAGGACAGGGGGCGGGGGGACTGAAGCTTTCTTT.

In this sample, this clonotype turned up many times. This rearrangement joins TRBV7-3 to TRBJ2-3; 8 nucleotides agree with TRBD2. CDR1 is SGHTA, CDR2 FQGTGA, per germline. V lost 3 bases and J lost 3; bases outside the gene matches: 2. The CDR3 loop spans 14 amino acids. CDR3 sequence (DNA): TGTGCCAGCAGCTTGGGACTAGGTACAGATACGCAGTATTTT. It yields the protein CASSLGLGTDTQYF.

This clonotype was detected once. A much more abundant neighbour one base away suggests this may be a read error. As the CDR3 is not closed by the conserved phenylalanine or tryptophan, this likely results from a read error. The J gene is TRBJ2-5, the V gene TRBV7-2; the D is unclear. The CDR3 spans 13 residues. V shed 3 bases and J shed 1 base, with 6 bases lying between them. Per the germline V gene, CDR1 is SGHTA and CDR2 is FQGNSA. This chain's CDR3 is CASSLSPQETQYS. As DNA, the CDR3 is TGTGCCAGCAGCTTGTCGCCCCAAGAGACCCAGTACTCC.

Details on this clonotype: This CDR3 is missing its conserved last phenylalanine or tryptophan, likely due to a read error. The chain is built from TRBV12-3 or TRBV12-4 and TRBJ1-2, with 7 nucleotides matching TRBD1. The V gene end was trimmed by 6 bases and the J gene end by 2 bases; junction bases not matched to a gene: 3. The CDR3 sequence is 13 residues long. The CDR3 sequence: CASSRQGNYGYTV. CDR3 nucleotide sequence: TGTGCCAGCAGCCGACAGGGAAACTATGGCTACACCGTC.

The CDR3 here is CASSSEGYGYTF. CDR3 sequence (DNA): TGCGCCAGCAGCTCGGAGGGGTATGGCTACACCTTC. This sequence joins TRBV5-1 and TRBJ1-2, with TRBD1 as a possible D gene (5 bases). V lost 3 bases and J lost 5, with 8 bases in between. The CDR3 sequence is 12 residues long. Per the germline V gene, CDR1 is SGHRS and CDR2 is YFSETQ.

The V and J genes are TRBV24-1 and TRBJ2-1, with 7 bases that match TRBD1. The CDR3 is 14 residues long. The germline gives CDR1 KGHDR, CDR2 SFDVKD. J was trimmed by 0 bases and V by 7 bases; bases with no gene match: 2. The CDR3, as DNA: TGTGCCACCAGGGGGGACAGCTCCTACAATGAGCAGTTCTTC. Its protein product is CATRGDSSYNEQFF.

This clonotype showed up many times. The chain combines TRBV5-1 with TRBJ2-2; the D call may be TRBD1 or TRBD2 (5 bases each). The CDR3 contains 13 residues. V dropped 3 bases and J dropped 3 bases, with 6 bases sitting between them. Looked up from germline, CDR1 is SGHRS and CDR2 is YFSETQ. The CDR3: CASSWDHTGELFF. In nucleotides, the CDR3 is TGCGCCAGCAGCTGGGACCACACCGGGGAGCTGTTTTTT.

This clonotype was seen more than once but under ten times. The CDR3 here is CASGLRTGSSYNEQFF. The CDR3 bases are TGCGCCAGCGGCCTTCGGACTGGTAGCTCCTACAATGAGCAGTTCTTC. This chain connects TRBV5-1 to TRBJ2-1; possibly TRBD2 for D (5 bases). The V and J ends lost 7 bases and 0 bases respectively, with 17 bases between them. The CDR3 loop spans 16 amino acids. Germline lookup yields CDR1 SGHRS and CDR2 YFSETQ.

The chain couples TRBV4-2 to TRBJ2-7; possibly TRBD2 for D (5 bases). CDR3 length equals 16 residues. The V end lost 3 bases, the J end lost 3 bases, and 18 bases lay between the germline ends. CDR1 LGHNA and CDR2 YNFKEQ come from the germline V gene. DNA of the CDR3: TGTGCCAGCAGCCAGGAGAGGGCCAAGGTCAGCTACGAGCAGTACTTC. Translation gives CASSQERAKVSYEQYF.

By sample share, this clonotype is medium-sized. Compared with germline, one end of the junction differs, possibly owing to a read error. The rearrangement uses TRBV9 and TRBJ2-1, with 13 nucleotides matching TRBD2. The CDR3 consists of 15 residues. Germline assignment: CDR1 SGDLS and CDR2 YYNGEE. The DNA of the CDR3 is TGTGCCAGCACCGTACTAGCGGGAGGGCCGAATGAGCAGTTCTTC. Protein: CASTVLAGGPNEQFF. The full variable domain, its missing parts supplied by reference TRBV9 and TRBJ2-1, is DSGVTQTPKHLITATGQRVTLRCSPRSGDLSVYWYQQSLDQGLQFLIQYYNGEERAKGNILERFSAQQFPDLHSELNLSSLELGDSALYFCASTVLAGGPNEQFFGPGTRLTVL.

Concerning this clonotype itself: One junction end disagrees with the germline gene, perhaps due to a read error. The chain joins TRBV6-6 to TRBJ2-4, with a weak D call TRBD1 (7 bases). The length of the CDR3 is 17 residues. CDR1 and CDR2 (germline): MNHNY, SVGAGI (reference sequence). CDR3 bases: TGTGCCAGCAGTTACTCGGTCCAGGGGGGAGCAAAAAACATTCAGCACTTC. This translates into CASSYSVQGGAKNIQHF.

This clonotype was counted ten times or more. This chain connects TRBV7-2 to TRBJ1-6; 7 bases line up with TRBD1. This CDR3 has 13 amino acids. V shed 5 bases, J shed 9 bases, and the junction held 4 bases outside the gene matches. CDR1 and CDR2 (germline): SGHTA, FQGNSA. Written as DNA, the CDR3 is TGTGCCAGCAGCCCGAGACAGGGTTCACCCCTCCACTTT. It yields the protein CASSPRQGSPLHF.